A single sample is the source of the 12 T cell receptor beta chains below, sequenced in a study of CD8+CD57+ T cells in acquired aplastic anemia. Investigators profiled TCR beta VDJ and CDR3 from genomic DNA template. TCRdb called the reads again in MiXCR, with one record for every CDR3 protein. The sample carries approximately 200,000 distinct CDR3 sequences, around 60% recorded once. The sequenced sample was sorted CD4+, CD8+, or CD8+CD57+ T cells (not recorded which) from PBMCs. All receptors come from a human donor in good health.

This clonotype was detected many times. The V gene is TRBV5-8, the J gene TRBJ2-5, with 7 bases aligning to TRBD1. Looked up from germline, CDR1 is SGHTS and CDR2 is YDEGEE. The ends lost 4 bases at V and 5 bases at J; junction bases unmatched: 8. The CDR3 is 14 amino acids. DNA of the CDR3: TGTGCCAGCAGCGTGGACAGGACCTGGGAGACCCAGTACTTC. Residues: CASSVDRTWETQYF.

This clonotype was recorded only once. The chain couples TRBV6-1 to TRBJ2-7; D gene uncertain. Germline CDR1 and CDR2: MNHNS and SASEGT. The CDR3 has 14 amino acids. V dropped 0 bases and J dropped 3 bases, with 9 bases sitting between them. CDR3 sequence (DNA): TGTGCCAGCAGTGAAGCAGGCCTTTTCTACGAGCAGTACTTC. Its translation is CASSEAGLFYEQYF.

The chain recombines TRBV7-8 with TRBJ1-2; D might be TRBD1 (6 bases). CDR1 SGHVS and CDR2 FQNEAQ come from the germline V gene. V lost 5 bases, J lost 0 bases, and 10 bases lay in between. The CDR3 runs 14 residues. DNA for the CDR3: TGTGCCAGCAGCCGAGGACAGACTAACTATGGCTACACCTTC. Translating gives CASSRGQTNYGYTF.

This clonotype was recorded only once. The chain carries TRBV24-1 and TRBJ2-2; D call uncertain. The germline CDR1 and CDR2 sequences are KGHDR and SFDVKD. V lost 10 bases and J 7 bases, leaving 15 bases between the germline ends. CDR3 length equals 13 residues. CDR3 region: CATTGSSGGELFF. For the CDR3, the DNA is TGTGCCACGACCGGGTCCTCGGGCGGGGAGCTGTTTTTT.

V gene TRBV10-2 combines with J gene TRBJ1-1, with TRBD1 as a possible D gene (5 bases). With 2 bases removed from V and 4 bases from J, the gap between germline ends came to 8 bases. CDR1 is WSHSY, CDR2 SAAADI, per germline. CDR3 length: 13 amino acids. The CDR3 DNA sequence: TGCGCCAGCAGTGAGCCGGGGGGCACTGAAGCTTTCTTT. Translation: CASSEPGGTEAFF.

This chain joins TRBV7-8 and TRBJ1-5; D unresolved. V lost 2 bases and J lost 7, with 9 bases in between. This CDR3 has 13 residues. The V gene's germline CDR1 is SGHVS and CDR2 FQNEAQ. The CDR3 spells CASSLRGQQPQHF. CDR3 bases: TGTGCCAGCAGCTTACGCGGTCAACAGCCCCAGCATTTT.

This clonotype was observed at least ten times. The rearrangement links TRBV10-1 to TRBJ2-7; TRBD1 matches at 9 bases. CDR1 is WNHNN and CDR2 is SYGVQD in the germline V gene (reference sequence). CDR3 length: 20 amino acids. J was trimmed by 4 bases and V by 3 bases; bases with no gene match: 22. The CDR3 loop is CASSDFGDRVGETTFYEQYF. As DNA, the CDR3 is TGCGCCAGCAGTGACTTTGGGGACAGGGTGGGTGAAACCACCTTTTACGAGCAGTACTTC.

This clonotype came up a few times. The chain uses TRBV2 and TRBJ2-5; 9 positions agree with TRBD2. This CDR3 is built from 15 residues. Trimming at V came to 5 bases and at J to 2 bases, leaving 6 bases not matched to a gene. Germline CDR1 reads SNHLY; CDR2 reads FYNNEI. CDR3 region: CASSPASGAQETQYF. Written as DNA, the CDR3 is TGTGCCAGCAGTCCTGCTAGCGGGGCACAAGAGACCCAGTACTTC. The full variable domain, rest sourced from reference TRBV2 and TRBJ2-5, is EPEVTQTPSHQVTQMGQEVILRCVPISNHLYFYWYRQILGQKVEFLVSFYNNEISEKSEIFDDQFSVERPDGSNFTLKIRSTKLEDSAMYFCASSPASGAQETQYFGPGTRLLVL.

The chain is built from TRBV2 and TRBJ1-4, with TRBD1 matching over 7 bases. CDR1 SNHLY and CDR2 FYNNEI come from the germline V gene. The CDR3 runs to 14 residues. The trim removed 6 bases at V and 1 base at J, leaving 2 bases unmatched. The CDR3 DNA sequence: TGTGCCAGCAGGGGACAGATAACTAATGAAAAACTGTTTTTT. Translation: CASRGQITNEKLFF.

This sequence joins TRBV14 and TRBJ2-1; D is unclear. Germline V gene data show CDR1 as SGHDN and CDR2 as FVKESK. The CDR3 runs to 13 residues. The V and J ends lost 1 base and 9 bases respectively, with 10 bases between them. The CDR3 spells CASSQGAVGEQFF. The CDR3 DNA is TGTGCCAGCAGCCAAGGGGCGGTTGGTGAGCAGTTCTTC. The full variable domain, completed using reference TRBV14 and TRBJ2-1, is EAGVTQFPSHSVIEKGQTVTLRCDPISGHDNLYWYRRVMGKEIKFLLHFVKESKQDESGMPNNRFLAERTGGTYSTLKVQPAELEDSGVYFCASSQGAVGEQFFGPGTRLTVL.

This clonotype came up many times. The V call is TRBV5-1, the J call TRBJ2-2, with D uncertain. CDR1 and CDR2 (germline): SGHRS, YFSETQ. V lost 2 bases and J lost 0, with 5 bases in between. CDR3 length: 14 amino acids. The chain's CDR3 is CASSFSSNTGELFF. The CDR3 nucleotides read TGCGCCAGCAGCTTCTCATCGAACACCGGGGAGCTGTTTTTT.

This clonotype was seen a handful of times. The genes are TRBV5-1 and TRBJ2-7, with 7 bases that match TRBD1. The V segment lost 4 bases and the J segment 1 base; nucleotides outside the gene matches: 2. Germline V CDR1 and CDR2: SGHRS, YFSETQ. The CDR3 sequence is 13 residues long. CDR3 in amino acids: CASSQGDSYEQYF. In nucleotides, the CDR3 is TGCGCCAGCAGCCAGGGGGATTCCTACGAGCAGTACTTC.